This T cell receptor beta chain emerged from a study of cytomegalovirus exposure and HLA in healthy donors. This PCR relied on a set of 60 Vbeta primers and 13 Jbeta primers. Data came from immunoSEQ multiplex PCR; TCRdb stores just in-frame clones and leaves some out. The sample includes about 130,000 clones, about 85% of them seen just once. Germline V gene lookup returns CDR1 MNHNY and CDR2 SVGAGI (reference sequence). V lost 4 bases and J 0 bases, leaving 13 bases between the germline ends. This CDR3 is 15 amino acids long. This clone was detected once. The chain joins TRBV6-6 to TRBJ2-7; D might be TRBD1 (5 bases). The material sequenced was PBMCs. The TCR comes from a woman aged 25 to 45 in good health and CMV-seropositive. CDR3 coding DNA: TGTGCCAGCAGTTCCCTGGACACATTCTCCTACGAGCAGTACTTC. Translation gives CASSSLDTFSYEQYF.